Described below is a single TCR beta chain sequence and its context. The antigen remains unidentified. A much more abundant neighbour one base away suggests this may be a read error. This sample is drawn from a study of T cells in Graves' hyperthyroidism and ophthalmopathy. Study findings and constraints: Most clonotypes expanded in thyroid above 0.001 were likewise present in blood.

Amplification yielded TCR beta CDR3 regions, with RNA transcripts as the source. TCR CDR3 underwent first-round RT-PCR with the HTBI primer set. TCRdb re-called the multiplex PCR reads through MiXCR, storing one row per CDR3 protein. The sample records about 400,000 distinct CDR3 sequences, just under 15% being singletons. Germline-derived CDR1 and CDR2 are MNHEY and SMNVEV (reference sequence). This CDR3 is 17 amino acids long. With 2 bases clipped from V and 7 bases from J, the junction kept 15 bases outside the gene matches. The sequencing sample was made of blood. The receptor was isolated from a woman in her twenties or thirties with Graves' hyperthyroidism. The V gene is TRBV27, the J gene TRBJ1-1; 8 nucleotides match TRBD1. CDR3 in DNA: TGTGCCAGCAGTTTACGGCCTCAGGGGGCTGGGGGCATTGAAGCTTTCTTT. It encodes CASSLRPQGAGGIEAFF.